What follows describes a single T cell receptor (beta chain). Its cognate antigen is unknown. The sample belongs to a study of siplizumab effects on memory and regulatory T cells. Study outcomes and limitations: On average, roughly 69% of mappable alloreactive CD4+ clones were Treg-derived under siplizumab, against 25% to 30% in controls. Both greater diversity than memory cells and a major contribution to the alloresponse seemed to characterize naive T cells.

Libraries were prepared by immunoSEQ multiplex PCR; TCRdb keeps only in-frame clonotypes and omits some of them. Of around 110,000 clones in the sample, roughly 94% were seen once. Trimming took off 4 bases at V and 6 bases at J, with 12 bases between the two ends. CDR1 and CDR2 (germline): SGHRS, YFSETQ. The CDR3 is made up of 13 amino acids. The chain links TRBV5-1 to TRBJ2-3; no definite D call. The source material was non-Treg CD4+ T cells sorted from blood. The receptor was derived from a human donor in good health. The CDR3 sequence: CASSPPVLDTQYF. CDR3 coding DNA: TGCGCCAGCAGCCCCCCAGTATTGGATACGCAGTATTTT.